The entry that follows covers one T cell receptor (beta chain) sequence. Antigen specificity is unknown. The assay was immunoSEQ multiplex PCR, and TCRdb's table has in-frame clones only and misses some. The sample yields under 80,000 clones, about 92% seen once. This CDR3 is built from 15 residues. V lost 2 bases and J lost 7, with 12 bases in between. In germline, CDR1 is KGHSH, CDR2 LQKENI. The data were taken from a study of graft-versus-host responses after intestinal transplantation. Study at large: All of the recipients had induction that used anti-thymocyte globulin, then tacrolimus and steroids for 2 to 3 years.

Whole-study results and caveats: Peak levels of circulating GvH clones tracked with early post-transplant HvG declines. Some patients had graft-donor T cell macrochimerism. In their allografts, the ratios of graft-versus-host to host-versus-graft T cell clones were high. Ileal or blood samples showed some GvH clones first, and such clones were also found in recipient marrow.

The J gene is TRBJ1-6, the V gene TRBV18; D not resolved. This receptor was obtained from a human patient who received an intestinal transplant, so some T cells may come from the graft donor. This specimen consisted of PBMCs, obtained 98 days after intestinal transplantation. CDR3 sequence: CASSPIKGQNSPLHF. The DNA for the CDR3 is TGTGCCAGCTCACCAATAAAGGGCCAAAATTCACCCCTCCACTTT.